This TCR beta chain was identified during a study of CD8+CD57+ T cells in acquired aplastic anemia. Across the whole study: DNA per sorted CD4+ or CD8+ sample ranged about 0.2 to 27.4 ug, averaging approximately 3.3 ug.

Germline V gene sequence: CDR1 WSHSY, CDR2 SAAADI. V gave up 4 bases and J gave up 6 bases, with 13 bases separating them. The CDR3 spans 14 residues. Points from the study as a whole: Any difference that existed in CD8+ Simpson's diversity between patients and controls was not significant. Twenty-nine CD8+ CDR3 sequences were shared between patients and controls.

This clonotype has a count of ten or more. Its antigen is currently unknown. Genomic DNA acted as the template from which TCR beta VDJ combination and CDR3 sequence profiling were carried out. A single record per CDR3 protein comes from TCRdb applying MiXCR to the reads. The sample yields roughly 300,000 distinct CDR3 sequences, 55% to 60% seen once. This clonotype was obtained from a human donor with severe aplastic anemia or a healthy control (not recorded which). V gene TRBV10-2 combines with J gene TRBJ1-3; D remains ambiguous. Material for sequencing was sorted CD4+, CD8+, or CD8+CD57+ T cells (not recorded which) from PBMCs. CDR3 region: CASSVTGTKNTIYF. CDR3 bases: TGCGCCAGCAGTGTGACGGGCACAAAAAACACCATATATTTT.